This T cell receptor beta chain was profiled in a study of T cell repertoires in cytomegalovirus infection. MiXCR, applied by TCRdb to the reads, yields one record per CDR3 protein. The table shows 100,000 to 150,000 distinct CDR3 sequences, with 24% occurring only once. This clonotype has at least ten counts. Antigen unknown. Trimming took 1 base from V and 4 from J, leaving 9 bases between them. Per germline, CDR1 SGHVS and CDR2 FQNEAQ. The CDR3 is 14 residues long. The receptor was derived from a human donor in good health (CMV status not recorded). Some clones in this sample may be carry-over from other donors' samples. Sequenced: PBMCs, sequenced either directly or after in vitro stimulation (not recorded which). J is TRBJ2-3 and V is TRBV7-8, with D tentatively TRBD1 or TRBD2 (5 bases each). The CDR3 DNA is TGTGCCAGCAGCTTAGAGGGACGCGCAGATACGCAGTATTTT. It is translated as CASSLEGRADTQYF. The variable domain in full, completed from reference TRBV7-8 and TRBJ2-3, reads GAGVSQSPRYKVAKRGQDVALRCDPISGHVSLFWYQQALGQGPEFLTYFQNEAQLDKSGLPSDRFFAERPEGSVSTLKIQRTQQEDSAVYLCASSLEGRADTQYFGPGTRLTVL.